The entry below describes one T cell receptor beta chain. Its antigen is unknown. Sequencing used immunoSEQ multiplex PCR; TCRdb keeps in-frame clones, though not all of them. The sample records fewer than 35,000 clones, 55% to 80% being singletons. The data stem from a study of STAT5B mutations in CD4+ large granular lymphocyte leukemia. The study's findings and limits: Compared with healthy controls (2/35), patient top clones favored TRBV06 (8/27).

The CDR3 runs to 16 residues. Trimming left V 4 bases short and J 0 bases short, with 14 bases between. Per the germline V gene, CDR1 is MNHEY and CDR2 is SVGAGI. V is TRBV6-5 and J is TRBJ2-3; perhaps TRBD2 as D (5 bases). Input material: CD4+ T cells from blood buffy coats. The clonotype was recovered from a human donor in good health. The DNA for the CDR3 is TGTGCCAGCAGTTTCCTACTAGGCTCTAGCACAGATACGCAGTATTTT. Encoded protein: CASSFLLGSSTDTQYF.